This T cell receptor beta chain was identified during a study of T cell repertoires in cytomegalovirus infection. Looking at the study overall: CMV infection and matching HLA type were both indicated by public TCR beta signatures.

General study points: Dominating the ex vivo response were HLA-C-restricted CMV-specific TCR beta clonotypes.

TCRdb recomputed calls from the reads with MiXCR, one row per CDR3 protein. The sample lists nearly 450,000 distinct CDR3 sequences, around 32% seen once, with roughly 13% in the top ten. The CDR3 totals 16 residues. From germline, CDR1 is MNHEY and CDR2 SMNVEV (reference sequence). Trimming removed 7 bases at V and 1 base at J, with 19 bases between. This clonotype was recorded a few times. Its antigen is unidentified. This chain links TRBV27 with TRBJ2-5; weak D call: TRBD1 (6 bases). The clonotype originates from a human donor in good health (CMV status not recorded). Some clones in this sample may be carry-over from other donors' samples. Material for sequencing was PBMCs. In nucleotides, the CDR3 is TGTGCCAGCAAGTTGGCTCTAGGACAGCCCCAAGAGACCCAGTACTTC. Translating it yields CASKLALGQPQETQYF.